This TCR beta chain was identified in a study of blood T cell repertoires in COVID-19. Study details: From the United States, Italy and Spain came samples of acute and convalescent COVID-19. PBMCs, B-cell-depleted T cells, or T cells were the source of the cDNA or gDNA that made up the material.

Germline loops: CDR1 SGHRS, CDR2 YFSETQ. The CDR3 has 14 amino acids. With 0 bases removed from V and 2 bases from J, the gap between germline ends came to 6 bases. Methods used by the authors: Researchers report that nucleated cell counts were estimated from reference gene primer amplification. TCRdb keeps only in-frame clones here, not all; method: immunoSEQ multiplex PCR. V and J calls and clone size are those listed in that table; D and trimming were worked out from the DNA. This repertoire shows roughly 150,000 clones, less than 90% found once; its top ten account for more than 3%. The source is a woman between 65 and 79 years old with acute or convalescent COVID-19. The sequenced sample was peripheral blood. The V and J genes are TRBV5-1 and TRBJ1-3; the D is unclear. The DNA of the CDR3 is TGCGCCAGCAGCTTGGCCGGGACTGGAAACACCATATATTTT. This gives the protein CASSLAGTGNTIYF. Together with reference TRBV5-1 and TRBJ1-3, the CDR3 gives the full variable domain: KAGVTQTPRYLIKTRGQQVTLSCSPISGHRSVSWYQQTPGQGLQFLFEYFSETQRNKGNFPGRFSGRQFSNSRSEMNVSTLELGDSALYLCASSLAGTGNTIYFGEGSWLTVV.